This TCR beta chain was recorded in a study of blood T cell repertoires in COVID-19. On the study more broadly: Nucleic acid was either cDNA or gDNA, and it came from T cells, B-cell-depleted T cells, or PBMCs.

Only in-frame clones appear in the TCRdb table, and some are missing; sequencing was by immunoSEQ multiplex PCR. The table records 50,000 to 70,000 clones, 85% to 90% of them present only once. Germline assignment: CDR1 MNHNY and CDR2 SVGAGI (reference sequence). The CDR3 consists of 14 residues. V gave up 4 bases and J gave up 8 bases; unmatched junction bases: 7. The sample comprised peripheral blood. The chain links TRBV6-6 to TRBJ2-1; TRBD2 agrees at 8 bases. The receptor comes from a man aged 45 to 65 with active COVID-19. Here the CDR3 DNA reads TGTGCCAGCAGTTGGGTTAGCGGGGTCGATGAGCAGTTCTTC. This sequence encodes CASSWVSGVDEQFF.